Below are 29 T cell receptor beta chains sequenced from a single sample in a study of T cell clonality in common variable immunodeficiency. Assay used: immunoSEQ multiplex PCR; TCRdb lists only in-frame clones, some missing. Recorded here are about 64,000 clones, none singletons. The sequenced material came from peripheral blood mononuclear cells. The receptor set was obtained from a person between 18 and 75 years old in good health.

This clone was recorded at least ten times. Sequencing ends 3 residues short of the CDR3 end; the germline J gene provides the rest. The V and J genes are TRBV2 and TRBJ2-3; TRBD1 might be the D (6 bases). This CDR3 has 14 residues. Germline-derived CDR1 and CDR2 are SNHLY and FYNNEI. V lost 5 bases and J 5 bases, leaving 14 bases between the germline ends. This CDR3 reads CASSSQGGGDTQYF. CDR3 DNA (partial): TGTGCCAGCAGTTCACAGGGTGGGGGAGATACG.

This clone appeared many times. Sequencing ends 3 residues short of the CDR3 end; the germline J gene provides the rest. This sequence joins TRBV6-1 and TRBJ1-5; D remains unclear. The CDR3 contains 14 residues. The V and J ends lost 3 bases and 2 bases respectively, with 8 bases between them. CDR1 and CDR2 from the germline V gene are MNHNS and SASEGT. The CDR3 DNA, read in part, is TGTGCCAGCAGTGACTTACACCGCAATCAGCCC. This sequence encodes CASSDLHRNQP. The CDR3 as a whole reads CASSDLHRNQPQHF.

Many counts were recorded for this clone. The read gets to within 3 residues of the CDR3 end, and the germline J gene fills in the rest. The chain carries TRBV10-1 and TRBJ1-1; a weak D match, TRBD1 (5 bases). In germline, CDR1 is WNHNN, CDR2 SYGVQD (reference sequence). This CDR3 has 15 amino acids. The V and J ends lost 3 bases and 2 bases respectively, with 13 bases between them. The CDR3 loop reads CASSDGAGSNTEAFF. The CDR3 DNA, read in part, is TGCGCCAGCAGTGACGGGGCGGGGAGCAACACTGAA.

This clone was recorded at least ten times. The read ends 3 residues shy of where the CDR3 ends; the end is completed using the germline J gene. The chain couples TRBV29-1 to TRBJ2-4, with TRBD1 as a possible D gene (6 bases). The CDR3 has 14 residues. CDR1 and CDR2 (germline): SQVTM, ANQGSEA. Trimming left V 0 bases short and J 1 base short, with 7 bases between. CDR3 DNA, as far as it was read: TGCAGCGTTGAAGAGGGGGCGGCCAAAAACATT. This encodes CSVEEGAAKNI. The entire CDR3 reads CSVEEGAAKNIQYF.

This clone was seen ten or more times. With the read ending 3 residues before the CDR3 end, the germline J gene is used to fill in that end. The chain recombines TRBV7-8 with TRBJ2-7; weak D call: TRBD1 (6 bases). This CDR3 has 11 residues. CDR1 is SGHVS, CDR2 FQNEAQ, per germline. Trimming removed 11 bases at V and 5 bases at J, with 13 bases between. CDR3 bases read: TGTGCCGTTCCAGGGGACCACGAG. This codes for CAVPGDHE. The whole CDR3 protein is CAVPGDHEQYF.

This clone was found many times. The read finishes 3 residues shy of the CDR3 end, and the germline J gene is used to complete it. The V gene is TRBV7-6, the J gene TRBJ1-5, with 10 bases lining up with TRBD1. The CDR3 runs 14 residues. The J segment lost 6 bases and the V segment lost 1 base, leaving 0 bases of the junction unmatched. Germline assignment: CDR1 SGHVS and CDR2 FNYEAQ. The CDR3 DNA, read in part, is TGTGCCAGCAGCTTAGGACAGGGGGCTCAGCCC. The encoded protein is CASSLGQGAQP. The CDR3 as a whole reads CASSLGQGAQPQHF.

This clone was observed at least ten times. The read terminates 3 residues before the CDR3 end, so the remaining end is supplied by the germline J gene. The V call is TRBV7-9, the J call TRBJ1-1; perhaps TRBD1 as D (6 bases). The V gene lost 3 bases and the J gene lost 2 bases, with 10 bases spanning the gap. Germline V gene data show CDR1 as SEHNR and CDR2 as FQNEAQ (reference sequence). The CDR3 consists of 14 residues. The part of the CDR3 DNA that was read is TGTGCCAGCAGCTTCCGACAGGTTAACACTGAA. Translated, it gives CASSFRQVNTE. The CDR3 as a whole reads CASSFRQVNTEAFF.

This clone was seen ten or more times. The read terminates 3 residues before the CDR3 end, so the remaining end is supplied by the germline J gene. The chain couples TRBV4-1 to TRBJ2-7; the D gene is possibly TRBD2 (6 bases). Trimming removed 4 bases at V and 6 bases at J, with 19 bases between. Germline assignment: CDR1 MGHRA and CDR2 YSYEKL. This CDR3 region has 15 residues. The CDR3 bases that were read are TGCGCCAGCAGCCCGTTGATGATGGGAGCGGGCGAG. It specifies CASSPLMMGAGE. The complete CDR3 protein is CASSPLMMGAGEQYF.

This clone was seen repeatedly, ten times or more. The read finishes 3 residues shy of the CDR3 end, and the germline J gene is used to complete it. The V and J genes are TRBV18 and TRBJ1-4; 10 bases match TRBD1. The germline CDR1 and CDR2 sequences are KGHSH and LQKENI. This CDR3 contains 15 residues. V dropped 4 bases and J dropped 6; count of bases not matched to a gene: 5. The sequenced CDR3 bases are TGTGCCAGCTCACTTGACAGGGGGCCAGATGAAAAA. This encodes CASSLDRGPDEK. The full CDR3 reads CASSLDRGPDEKLFF. Full variable domain (missing parts from reference TRBV18 and TRBJ1-4): NAGVMQNPRHLVRRRGQEARLRCSPMKGHSHVYWYRQLPEEGLKFMVYLQKENIIDESGMPKERFSAEFPKEGPSILRIQQVVRGDSAAYFCASSLDRGPDEKLFFGSGTQLSVL.

This clone was counted ten times or more. The read finishes 3 residues shy of the CDR3 end, and the germline J gene is used to complete it. The genes are TRBV5-1 and TRBJ1-1; D possibly corresponds to TRBD1 (6 bases). Trimming removed 4 bases at V and 1 base at J, with 11 bases between. The CDR3 consists of 14 residues. Per germline, CDR1 SGHRS and CDR2 YFSETQ. CDR3 sequence reads: CASSTGLSNTEAFF. The part of the CDR3 DNA that was read is TGCGCCAGCAGCACAGGGCTCTCGAACACTGAA.

This clone showed up many times. The read comes to an end 3 residues before the CDR3 does, leaving the germline J gene to fill in the end. V is TRBV20-1 and J is TRBJ1-2; 8 bases are a match to TRBD1. The CDR3 length is 13 residues. Looked up from germline, CDR1 is DFQATT and CDR2 is SNEGSKA (reference sequence). This CDR3 is CSARVQGALGYTF. The CDR3 DNA, read in part, is TGCAGTGCTAGAGTTCAGGGGGCCCTAGGC.

About this clone itself: From the germline J gene comes the end of the CDR3, since the read stops 3 residues before it. This sequence joins TRBV30 and TRBJ2-3; the match to TRBD2 covers 11 bases. The germline V gene has CDR1 GTSNPN and CDR2 SVGIG (reference sequence). The CDR3 runs to 16 residues. With V trimmed by 0 bases and J by 7 bases, 9 bases remained unmatched. This CDR3 reads CAWSVLVAGGTNTQYF. Partial CDR3 DNA: TGTGCCTGGAGTGTTCTGGTAGCGGGGGGGACAAATACG.

This clone was observed at least ten times. Read data end 3 residues before the CDR3 end; the end is taken from the germline J gene. The gene calls are TRBV4-1 and TRBJ2-3; D is ambiguous. CDR1 is MGHRA, CDR2 YSYEKL, per germline. V lost 6 bases and J lost 6, with 10 bases in between. The CDR3 covers 12 residues. CDR3 DNA (partial): TGCGCCAGCAGTCGCCGGTCGGATACG. This gives the protein CASSRRSDT. The whole CDR3 region reads CASSRRSDTQYF.

In this sample, this clone turned up a few times. Coverage ceases 3 residues before the CDR3 finishes, and the germline J gene fills in the end. The chain joins TRBV7-6 to TRBJ2-3, with TRBD1 as a possible D gene (6 bases). Deletions cut 1 base from V and 3 bases from J, with 14 bases between. The germline V gene has CDR1 SGHVS and CDR2 FNYEAQ. This CDR3 has 16 amino acids. The CDR3 here is CASSLVGARLTDTQYF. CDR3 bases read: TGTGCCAGCAGCTTAGTGGGGGCGAGACTGACAGATACG.

This clone was counted at least ten times. The read terminates 3 residues ahead of where the CDR3 ends, so the germline J gene completes it. V usage is TRBV19 and J usage is TRBJ2-7; D call uncertain. Germline V gives CDR1 LNHDA, CDR2 SQIVND (reference sequence). CDR3 size: 12 residues. V was clipped by 6 bases and J by 4 bases, with 10 bases between them. The DNA read from the CDR3 is TGTGCCAGTAGCCCACCCAGTTACGAG. It yields the protein CASSPPSYE. The whole CDR3 protein is CASSPPSYEQYF.

This clone showed up many times. Read coverage stops 3 residues before the CDR3 terminus; the germline J gene supplies the remainder. The chain links TRBV11-2 to TRBJ2-1; TRBD2 matches 11 bases. Per germline, CDR1 SGHAT and CDR2 FQNNGV. V shed 5 bases, J shed 9 bases, and the junction held 9 bases outside the gene matches. The CDR3 spans 15 residues. The DNA read from the CDR3 is TGTGCCAGCAGCCCCCATAGCGGGGGGGCCCCTGAG. As protein: CASSPHSGGAPE. The full-length CDR3 reads as CASSPHSGGAPEQFF. The full variable domain, in which reference TRBV11-2 and TRBJ2-1 provide the parts outside the CDR3, is EAGVAQSPRYKIIEKRQSVAFWCNPISGHATLYWYQQILGQGPKLLIQFQNNGVVDDSQLPKDRFSAERLKGVDSTLKIQPAKLEDSAVYLCASSPHSGGAPEQFFGPGTRLTVL.

This clone was found many times. The read ends 3 residues before the CDR3 terminus; that terminus is restored from the germline J gene. This chain joins TRBV5-6 and TRBJ2-1; no clear D. The CDR3 totals 14 residues. Germline assignment: CDR1 SGHDT and CDR2 YYEEEE. V gave up 2 bases and J gave up 5 bases, with 11 bases separating them. The chain's CDR3 is CASSLYRSDNEQFF. Incomplete CDR3 DNA: TGTGCCAGCAGCTTATACCGGAGCGACAATGAG.

There are many counts of this clone. The CDR3 is cut off 3 residues early in the read; its end comes from the germline J gene. This rearrangement joins TRBV5-1 to TRBJ2-5; D is perhaps TRBD1 (6 bases). Germline lookup yields CDR1 SGHRS and CDR2 YFSETQ. The CDR3 consists of 15 residues. Trimming took off 4 bases at V and 5 bases at J, with 18 bases between the two ends. Incomplete CDR3 DNA: TGCGCCAGCAGCGGTGGGTCAGGGGCGAGGGAGACC. Its protein product is CASSGGSGARET. The whole CDR3 protein is CASSGGSGARETQYF.

This clone was counted at least ten times. Read sequence stops 3 residues before the CDR3 end, and the germline J gene provides the missing end. The chain combines TRBV2 with TRBJ2-3, with D perhaps TRBD2 (6 bases). Germline values: CDR1 SNHLY, CDR2 FYNNEI. This CDR3 region has 17 residues. V dropped 4 bases and J dropped 0 bases, with 17 bases sitting between them. The CDR3 loop is CASSVSTGGSSTDTQYF. Incomplete CDR3 DNA: TGTGCCAGCAGTGTCTCTACTGGGGGGTCGAGCACAGATACG.

The sample holds many counts of this clone. The CDR3 goes on 3 residues after the read ends, and that part is filled in from the germline J gene. The rearrangement joins TRBV2 to TRBJ1-1; the D gene is possibly TRBD1 (5 bases). Looked up from germline, CDR1 is SNHLY and CDR2 is FYNNEI. Trimming left V 6 bases short and J 7 bases short, with 9 bases between. This CDR3 is 11 amino acids long. The part of the CDR3 DNA that was read is TGTGCCAGCAGGATAGACAGTGAA. Translated: CASRIDSE. The whole CDR3 protein is CASRIDSEAFF.

This clone has a count of ten or more. Coverage ceases 3 residues before the CDR3 finishes, and the germline J gene fills in the end. The chain links TRBV12-3 or TRBV12-4 to TRBJ2-3; D is unclear. CDR3 length: 13 amino acids. The CDR3 protein is CASSPVPPLPQYF. CDR3 bases read: TGTGCCAGCAGCCCAGTCCCCCCCCTTCCG.

This clone was picked up a small number of times. The read terminates 3 residues before the CDR3 end, so the remaining end is supplied by the germline J gene. This sequence joins TRBV25-1 and TRBJ2-7, with D perhaps matching TRBD1 (6 bases). The CDR3 has 15 residues. V was shortened by 1 base and J by 2 bases, with 12 bases between the two germline ends. Germline V CDR1 and CDR2: MGHDK, SYGVNS. CDR3 sequence: CASSEWDTGTYEQYF. The sequenced part of the CDR3 DNA is TGTGCCAGCAGTGAATGGGACACGGGGACCTACGAG.

This clone was seen many times. The CDR3 goes on 3 residues after the read ends, and that part is filled in from the germline J gene. The V call is TRBV7-6, the J call TRBJ2-2; D is perhaps TRBD2 (6 bases). The CDR3 consists of 13 residues. Germline V gene data show CDR1 as SGHVS and CDR2 as FNYEAQ. V was trimmed by 5 bases and J by 5 bases, leaving 9 bases between them. Here the CDR3 reads CASSAGGTGELFF. Partial CDR3 DNA: TGTGCCAGCAGCGCTGGGGGGACCGGGGAG.

Ten or more counts support this clone. Read data end 3 residues before the CDR3 end; the end is taken from the germline J gene. The V gene is TRBV19, the J gene TRBJ2-3; 8 bases fit TRBD1. V lost 6 bases and J lost 5; bases outside the gene matches: 4. CDR3 length equals 13 residues. Germline loops: CDR1 LNHDA, CDR2 SQIVND (reference sequence). CDR3 sequence reads: CASRAGGEDTQYF. Partial CDR3 DNA: TGTGCCAGTAGGGCAGGGGGCGAAGATACG.

This clone was seen at least ten times. The missing CDR3 end, 3 residues past where the read stops, is filled in from the germline J gene. The chain carries TRBV30 and TRBJ2-3, with 11 bases fitting TRBD2. The CDR3 covers 14 residues. The V segment lost 8 bases and the J segment 4 bases; nucleotides outside the gene matches: 8. Germline CDR1 reads GTSNPN; CDR2 reads SVGIG (reference sequence). The part of the CDR3 DNA that was read is TGTGCCAGCCTTAGCGGGGGGGCAGCAGATACG. Its protein is CASLSGGAADT. The CDR3 in full is CASLSGGAADTQYF.

In this sample, this clone turned up many times. The read is 3 residues too short to cover the CDR3 end, so that end is filled in from the germline J gene. This rearrangement joins TRBV28 to TRBJ2-5; the D gene is possibly TRBD2 (6 bases). V lost 4 bases, J lost 5 bases, and 29 bases lay in between. The CDR3 consists of 19 residues. CDR1 and CDR2 from the germline V gene are MDHEN and SYDVKM. CDR3: CASSSLSGEAANAGETQYF. Partial CDR3 DNA: TGTGCCAGCAGTTCCCTATCGGGGGAGGCGGCAAATGCAGGGGAGACC. The entire variable domain, with the rest obtained from reference TRBV28 and TRBJ2-5, is as follows: DVKVTQSSRYLVKRTGEKVFLECVQDMDHENMFWYRQDPGLGLRLIYFSYDVKMKEKGDIPEGYSVSREKKERFSLILESASTNQTSMYLCASSSLSGEAANAGETQYFGPGTRLLVL.

This clone was seen repeatedly, ten times or more. The sequenced fragment ends 3 residues before the CDR3 boundary, so the rest is inferred from the germline J gene. The chain couples TRBV12-3 or TRBV12-4 to TRBJ2-7, with 8 bases that match TRBD1. The ends lost 4 bases at V and 6 bases at J; junction bases unmatched: 8. CDR3 length: 14 residues. CDR3 residues: CASSSIQGVAEQYF. Partial CDR3 DNA: TGTGCCAGCAGTTCGATACAGGGGGTGGCCGAG.

This clone was seen at least ten times. The read gets to within 3 residues of the CDR3 end, and the germline J gene fills in the rest. The V and J genes are TRBV20-1 and TRBJ1-2; 7 bases match TRBD1. Germline trimming cut 3 bases from V and 6 bases from J; bases unmatched to any gene: 4. The CDR3 totals 12 residues. Per the germline V gene, CDR1 is DFQATT and CDR2 is SNEGSKA (reference sequence). CDR3 bases read: TGCAGTGCTAGGGGACAGCTTAATGGC. This translates into CSARGQLNG. The whole CDR3 sequence is CSARGQLNGYTF.

This clone was recorded at least ten times. Read data end 3 residues before the CDR3 end; the end is taken from the germline J gene. The chain carries TRBV5-1 and TRBJ2-2, with no clear D. The V gene's germline CDR1 is SGHRS and CDR2 YFSETQ. CDR3 length: 14 amino acids. With 0 bases removed from V and 1 base from J, the gap between germline ends came to 4 bases. CDR3 bases read: TGCGCCAGCAGCTTGGTCGGGAACACCGGGGAG. Translated: CASSLVGNTGE. The complete CDR3 protein is CASSLVGNTGELFF.